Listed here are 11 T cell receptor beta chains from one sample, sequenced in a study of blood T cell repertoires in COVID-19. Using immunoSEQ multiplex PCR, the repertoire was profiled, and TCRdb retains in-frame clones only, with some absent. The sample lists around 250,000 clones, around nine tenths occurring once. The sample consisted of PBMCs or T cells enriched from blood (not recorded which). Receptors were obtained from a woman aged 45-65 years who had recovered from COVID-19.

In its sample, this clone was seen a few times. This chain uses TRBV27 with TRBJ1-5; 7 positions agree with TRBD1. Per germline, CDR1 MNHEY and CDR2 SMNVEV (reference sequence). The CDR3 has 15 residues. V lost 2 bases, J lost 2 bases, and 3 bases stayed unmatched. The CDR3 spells CASSLGQGGNQPQHF. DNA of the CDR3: TGTGCCAGCAGTTTAGGGCAGGGGGGCAATCAGCCCCAGCATTTT.

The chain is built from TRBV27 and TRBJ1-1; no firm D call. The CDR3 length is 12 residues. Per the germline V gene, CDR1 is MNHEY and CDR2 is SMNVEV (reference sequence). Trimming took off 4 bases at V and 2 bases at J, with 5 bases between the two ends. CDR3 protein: CASSSRNTEAFF. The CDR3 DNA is TGTGCCAGCAGTTCCAGAAACACTGAAGCTTTCTTT.

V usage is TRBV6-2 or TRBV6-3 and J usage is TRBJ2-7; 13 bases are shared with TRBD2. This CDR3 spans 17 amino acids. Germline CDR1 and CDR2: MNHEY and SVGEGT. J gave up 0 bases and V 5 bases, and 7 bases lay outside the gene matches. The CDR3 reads CASSTGTSGINSYEQYF. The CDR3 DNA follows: TGTGCCAGCAGTACCGGGACTAGCGGGATAAACTCCTACGAGCAGTACTTC.

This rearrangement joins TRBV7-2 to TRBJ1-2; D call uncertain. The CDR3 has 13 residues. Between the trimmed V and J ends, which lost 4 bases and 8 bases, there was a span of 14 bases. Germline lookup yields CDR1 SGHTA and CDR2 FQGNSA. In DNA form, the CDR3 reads TGTGCCAGCAGCTACACCCAAGATATAGGCTACACCTTC. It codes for CASSYTQDIGYTF.

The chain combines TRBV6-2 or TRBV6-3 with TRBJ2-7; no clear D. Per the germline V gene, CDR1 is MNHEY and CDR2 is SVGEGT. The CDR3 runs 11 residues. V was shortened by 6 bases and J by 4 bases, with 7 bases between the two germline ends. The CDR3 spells CASSQRYEQYF. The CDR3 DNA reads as TGTGCCAGCAGCCAGAGGTACGAGCAGTACTTC.

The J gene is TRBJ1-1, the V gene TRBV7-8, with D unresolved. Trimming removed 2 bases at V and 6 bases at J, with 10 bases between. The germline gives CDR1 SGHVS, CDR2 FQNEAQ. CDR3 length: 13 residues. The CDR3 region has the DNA TGTGCCAGCAGCTTACTTGGACTAGCTGAAGCTTTCTTT. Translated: CASSLLGLAEAFF. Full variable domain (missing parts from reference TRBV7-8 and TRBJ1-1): GAGVSQSPRYKVAKRGQDVALRCDPISGHVSLFWYQQALGQGPEFLTYFQNEAQLDKSGLPSDRFFAERPEGSVSTLKIQRTQQEDSAVYLCASSLLGLAEAFFGQGTRLTVV.

The CDR3 here is CASISNTGADTQYF. As DNA, the CDR3 is TGTGCCAGCATATCGAATACGGGAGCAGATACGCAGTATTTT. The genes are TRBV2 and TRBJ2-3, with D possibly matching TRBD2 (6 bases). The length of the CDR3 is 14 residues. Germline CDR1 reads SNHLY; CDR2 reads FYNNEI. V lost 7 bases and J 4 bases, leaving 15 bases between the germline ends.

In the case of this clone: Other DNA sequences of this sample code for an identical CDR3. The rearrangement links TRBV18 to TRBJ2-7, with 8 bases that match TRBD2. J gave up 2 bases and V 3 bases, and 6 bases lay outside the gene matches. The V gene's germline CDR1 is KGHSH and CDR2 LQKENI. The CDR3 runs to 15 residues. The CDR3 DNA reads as TGTGCCAGCTCACCTGGGCTAGCGGGCACCTACGAGCAGTACTTC. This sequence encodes CASSPGLAGTYEQYF. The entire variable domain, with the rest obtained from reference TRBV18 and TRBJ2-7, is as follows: NAGVMQNPRHLVRRRGQEARLRCSPMKGHSHVYWYRQLPEEGLKFMVYLQKENIIDESGMPKERFSAEFPKEGPSILRIQQVVRGDSAAYFCASSPGLAGTYEQYFGPGTRLTVT.

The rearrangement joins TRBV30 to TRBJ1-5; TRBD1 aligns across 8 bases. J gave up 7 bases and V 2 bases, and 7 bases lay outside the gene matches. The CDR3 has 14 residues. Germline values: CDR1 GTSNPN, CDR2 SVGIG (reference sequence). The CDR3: CAWSIGQGGQPQHF. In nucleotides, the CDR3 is TGTGCCTGGAGTATCGGACAGGGTGGGCAGCCCCAGCATTTT.

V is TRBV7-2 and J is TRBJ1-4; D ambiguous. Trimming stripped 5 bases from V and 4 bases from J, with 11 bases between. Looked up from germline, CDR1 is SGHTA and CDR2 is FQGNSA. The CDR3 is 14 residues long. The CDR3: CASSLGVHNEKLFF. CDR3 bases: TGTGCCAGCAGCCTCGGGGTTCATAATGAAAAACTGTTTTTT.

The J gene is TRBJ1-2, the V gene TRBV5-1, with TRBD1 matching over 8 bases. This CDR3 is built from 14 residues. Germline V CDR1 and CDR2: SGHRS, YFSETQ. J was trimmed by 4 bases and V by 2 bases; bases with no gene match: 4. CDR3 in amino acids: CASSFGQGGYGYTF. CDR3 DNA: TGCGCCAGCAGCTTCGGACAGGGAGGCTATGGCTACACCTTC.